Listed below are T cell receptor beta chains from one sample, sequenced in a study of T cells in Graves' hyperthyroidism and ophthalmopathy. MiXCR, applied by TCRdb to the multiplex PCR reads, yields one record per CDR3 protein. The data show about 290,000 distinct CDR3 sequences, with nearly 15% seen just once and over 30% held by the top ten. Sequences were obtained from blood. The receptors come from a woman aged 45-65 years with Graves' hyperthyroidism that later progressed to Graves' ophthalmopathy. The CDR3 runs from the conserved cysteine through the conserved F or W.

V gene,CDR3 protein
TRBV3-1,CASSQDFSGYTF
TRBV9,CASSVGEWSYNEQFF
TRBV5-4,CASSTGQGGEQTQYF
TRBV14,CASSQGRGYEQYF
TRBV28,CASTLGQGTRTDTQYF
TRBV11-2,CASSFYSGTGGSEQYF
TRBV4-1,CASSQAPGPFSYEQYF
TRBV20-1,CSARRRTSGSPDTQYF
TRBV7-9,CASSSGTRGNEQFF
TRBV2,CASSEGVIDGYTF
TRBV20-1,CSARRLLSGNTIYF
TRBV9,CASSVTGTDNEQFF
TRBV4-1,CASSQIGHEQYF
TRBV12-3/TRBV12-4,CASSPVTPSTDTQYF
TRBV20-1,CSAREATNEKLFF
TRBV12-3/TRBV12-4,CASSPTGGSYEQYF
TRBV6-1,CASSSATSGRVAGELFF
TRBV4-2,CASSQDGDRYNEQFF
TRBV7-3,CASSLGPGSSYEQYF
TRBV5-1,CASSERTGPSYEHYF
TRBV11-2,CASSLGQGLHNEQFF
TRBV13,CASRTGGREQYF
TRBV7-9,CASSSGQSLYEQYF
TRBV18,CASSERGTVEETQYF
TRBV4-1,CASSQPGRLETQYF
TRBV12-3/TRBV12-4,CASTLSTSRVQFF
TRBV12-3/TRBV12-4,CASSFGTSGSTATRNEQFF
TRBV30,CAWRPVGMTGELFF
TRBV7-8,CASSQTGKTGADTQYF
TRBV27,CASNRAKLRYF
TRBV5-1,CASSLVRGGELFF
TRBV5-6,CASSSQGRSNQPQHF
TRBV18,CASSHSQGFREKLFF
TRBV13,CASSDRDRGGTEAFF
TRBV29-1,CSVVFSGNYEQYF
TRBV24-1,CATRDRAYNEQFF
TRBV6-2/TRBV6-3,CASTSPGTRSYEQYF
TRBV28,CASSPPLLDEAFF
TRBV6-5,CASSSRLADYGELFF
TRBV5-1,CASNSGDEGQPQHF
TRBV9,CASSVGGPEGTIYF
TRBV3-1,CASSQSYSGADTQYF
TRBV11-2,CASSLNWGQGAKTQYF
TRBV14,CASSRLPGRNSPLHF
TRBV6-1,CASSRTSGQTQYF
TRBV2,CAGTGTYGYTF
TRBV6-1,CASSEGGRASGRYEQYF
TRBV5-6,CASSSRTRYGYTF
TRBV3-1,CASSQSGREVANEQFF
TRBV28,CASSSSGGQETQYF
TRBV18,CASSRPGQTVAYF
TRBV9,CVSSNRLAGAEDTQYF
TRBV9,CASSTQGRNTEAFF
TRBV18,CASSPHEGGEQYF